This T cell receptor (beta chain) was recovered during a study of blood T cell repertoires in COVID-19. Study summary: T cells, B-cell-depleted T cells, or PBMCs provided the cDNA or gDNA that served as material.

Per the study methods: Amplification with reference gene primers provided the estimates of nucleated cell counts. Repertoires were generated with immunoSEQ multiplex PCR, while TCRdb's copy carries only in-frame clones and drops some. V, J and clone size were drawn from that table, and D and trimming were deduced from the DNA. The sample includes over 200,000 clones, approximately 82% seen only once; the top ten take approximately 16%. Cohorts were determined from participant-reported clinical history. This clone occurred once. The germline gives CDR1 ENHRY, CDR2 SYGVKD. CDR3 size: 14 residues. Trimming cost V 5 bases and J 4 bases, with 12 bases left between them.

Sequencing input: PBMCs or T cells enriched from blood (not recorded which). The source of this sequence is a man aged 40-49 years who had recovered from COVID-19. This sequence joins TRBV10-3 and TRBJ1-5; D perhaps matches TRBD1 (6 bases). CDR3 sequence (DNA): TGTGCCATCAGTCCCGGGACACTTAATCAGCCCCAGCATTTT. Its translation: CAISPGTLNQPQHF.